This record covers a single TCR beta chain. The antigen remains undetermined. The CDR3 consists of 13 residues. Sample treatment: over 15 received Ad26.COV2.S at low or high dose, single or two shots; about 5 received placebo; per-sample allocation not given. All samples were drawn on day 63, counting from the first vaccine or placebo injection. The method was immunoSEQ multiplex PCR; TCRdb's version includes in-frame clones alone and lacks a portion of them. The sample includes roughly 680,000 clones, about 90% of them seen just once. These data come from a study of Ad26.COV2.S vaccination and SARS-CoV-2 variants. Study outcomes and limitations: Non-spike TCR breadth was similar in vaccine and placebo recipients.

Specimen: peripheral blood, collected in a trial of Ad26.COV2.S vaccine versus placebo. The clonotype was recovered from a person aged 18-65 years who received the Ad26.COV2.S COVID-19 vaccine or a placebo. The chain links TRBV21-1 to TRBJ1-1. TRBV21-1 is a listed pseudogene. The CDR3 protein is CASSGRGGTEAFF. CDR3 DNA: TGTGCCAGCAGCGGTCGGGGGGGCACTGAAGCTTTCTTT.